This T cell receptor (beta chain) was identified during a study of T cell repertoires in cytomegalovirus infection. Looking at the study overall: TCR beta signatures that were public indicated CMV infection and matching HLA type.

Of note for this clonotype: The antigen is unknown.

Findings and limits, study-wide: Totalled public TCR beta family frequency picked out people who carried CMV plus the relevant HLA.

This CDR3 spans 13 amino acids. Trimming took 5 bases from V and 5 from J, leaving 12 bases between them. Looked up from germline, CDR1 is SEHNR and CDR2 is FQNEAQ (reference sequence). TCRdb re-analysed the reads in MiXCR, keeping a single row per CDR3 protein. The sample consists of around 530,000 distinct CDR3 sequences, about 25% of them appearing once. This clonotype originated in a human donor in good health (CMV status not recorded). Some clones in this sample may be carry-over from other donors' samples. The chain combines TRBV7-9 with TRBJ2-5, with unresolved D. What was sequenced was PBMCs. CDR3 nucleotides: TGTGCCAGCAGCCCCCCAATCGAGGAGACCCAGTACTTC. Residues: CASSPPIEETQYF.